These 9 T cell receptor beta chains originate from one sample sequenced in a study of technical replicates of blood from several donors. The protocol was immunoSEQ multiplex PCR, while the TCRdb copy is restricted to in-frame clones and leaves out a portion. The profile shows about 68,000 clones, about 97% of them singletons. The sample was T cells isolated from PBMCs. All receptors come from a human donor in good health.

This chain connects TRBV30 to TRBJ1-5; 7 bases map to TRBD1. The CDR3 contains 13 residues. The V and J ends lost 5 bases and 1 base, in that order; junction bases with no gene match: 2. Germline V gives CDR1 GTSNPN, CDR2 SVGIG (reference sequence). The CDR3 coding sequence is TGTGCCTGGGAGACAGGGAGCAATCAGCCCCAGCATTTT. Translating it yields CAWETGSNQPQHF.

The table lists this clone with a count of one. The chain has TRBV27 and TRBJ2-7; TRBD1 agrees at 7 bases. CDR1 and CDR2 from the germline V gene are MNHEY and SMNVEV (reference sequence). CDR3 length equals 17 residues. V was clipped by 5 bases and J by 1 base; unmatched bases: 14. In DNA, the CDR3 is TGTGCCAGCAGTAGGGGGCCGGCGGGCTCCTCTTCCTACGAGCAGTACTTC. As protein: CASSRGPAGSSSYEQYF.

The chain couples TRBV18 to TRBJ1-5; TRBD1 might be the D (5 bases). The CDR3 contains 14 residues. With 2 bases removed from V and 3 bases from J, the gap between germline ends came to 8 bases. Germline CDR1 is KGHSH and CDR2 is LQKENI. Here the CDR3 reads CASSPTGDNQPQHF. DNA for the CDR3: TGTGCCAGCTCACCAACAGGAGACAATCAGCCCCAGCATTTT.

The gene calls are TRBV7-9 and TRBJ1-2; D is possibly TRBD1 (5 bases). Per the germline V gene, CDR1 is SEHNR and CDR2 is FQNEAQ (reference sequence). Trimming shortened V by 5 bases and J by 1 base, and 20 bases separated the two germline ends. CDR3 length equals 17 residues. The DNA for the CDR3 is TGTGCCAGCAGCCCACAAGCCGCGGGACTGTTTAACTATGGCTACACCTTC. This codes for CASSPQAAGLFNYGYTF.

The chain has TRBV30 and TRBJ2-1; 10 bases line up with TRBD1. CDR1 and CDR2 from the germline V gene are GTSNPN and SVGIG (reference sequence). The CDR3 contains 13 residues. The ends lost 4 bases at V and 6 bases at J; junction bases unmatched: 3. CDR3 sequence reads: CAWTGTGANEQFF. CDR3 in DNA: TGTGCCTGGACTGGGACAGGGGCCAATGAGCAGTTCTTC.

The chain carries TRBV2 and TRBJ2-7, with TRBD2 matching over 8 bases. Germline loops: CDR1 SNHLY, CDR2 FYNNEI. The CDR3 runs 13 residues. V lost 8 bases and J lost 2; bases outside the gene matches: 5. In DNA, the CDR3 is TGTGCCAGCTTCAGCGGGAGTACCTACGAGCAGTACTTC. Protein product: CASFSGSTYEQYF.

V usage is TRBV6-1 and J usage is TRBJ1-5, with unresolved D. Germline assignment: CDR1 MNHNS and CDR2 SASEGT. V shed 3 bases and J shed 4 bases, with 16 bases lying between them. The CDR3 runs to 16 residues. CDR3: CASSDILTAENQPQHF. The CDR3 DNA reads TGTGCCAGCAGTGATATTCTAACAGCCGAAAATCAGCCCCAGCATTTT.

The rearrangement links TRBV29-1 to TRBJ2-7; D may be TRBD1 (5 bases). The CDR3 has 13 residues. Germline V lookup: CDR1 SQVTM, CDR2 ANQGSEA. Trimming cost V 1 base and J 3 bases, with 10 bases left between them. The CDR3 nucleotides read TGCAGCGTTGAAGGTGGACAAAGCTACGAGCAGTACTTC. This translates into CSVEGGQSYEQYF.

The chain recombines TRBV11-3 with TRBJ2-5; weak D call: TRBD2 (6 bases). Germline V gene lookup returns CDR1 SGHNT and CDR2 YENEEA. V lost 6 bases to trimming and J lost 5 bases, with 13 bases between them. This CDR3 has 13 amino acids. The CDR3: CASSPGVRETQYF. DNA for the CDR3: TGTGCCAGCAGTCCGGGGGTCCGCGAGACCCAGTACTTC. The full variable domain, completed using reference TRBV11-3 and TRBJ2-5, is EAGVVQSPRYKIIEKKQPVAFWCNPISGHNTLYWYLQNLGQGPELLIRYENEEAVDDSQLPKDRFSAERLKGVDSTLKIQPAELGDSAVYLCASSPGVRETQYFGPGTRLLVL.